This T cell receptor (beta chain) is drawn from a study of T-cell reconstitution after alpha-beta-depleted transplantation in children. The study, taken as a whole, reports: Diversity of TCRbeta at day 60 was high in some patients, arising from surviving recipient T cells and thymic progenitors. Counts and diversity of T cells one year after transplant came mostly from newly produced T cells. Expanded graft clones, several hundred of them, were reportedly the source of alpha-beta T cells about two months after transplant.

Construction of the TCRbeta library involved unique molecular identifiers. TCRdb re-derived calls from the PCR reads in MiXCR, one entry per CDR3 protein. Among approximately 800,000 distinct CDR3 sequences, 16% were seen once, and the ten largest hold approximately 5%. This clonotype was recorded many times. The antigen remains undetermined. Unmatched junction bases numbered 4, after V lost 6 bases and J lost 0 bases. In germline, CDR1 is SQVTM, CDR2 ANQGSEA. The CDR3 has 14 residues. Sequenced here: PBMCs, mostly from graft donor cells, sampled 360 days after TCRalphabeta/CD19-depleted stem cell transplant. The clonotype was recovered from a male patient aged 10 to 17 who had a stem cell transplant for acute lymphoblastic leukemia, so the T cells may come from the graft donor. The V call is TRBV29-1, the J call TRBJ2-7, with 11 nucleotides matching TRBD2. CDR3 coding DNA: TGCAGCGTCCGACTAGCGGGAACCTCCTACGAGCAGTACTTC. Amino acid sequence: CSVRLAGTSYEQYF.